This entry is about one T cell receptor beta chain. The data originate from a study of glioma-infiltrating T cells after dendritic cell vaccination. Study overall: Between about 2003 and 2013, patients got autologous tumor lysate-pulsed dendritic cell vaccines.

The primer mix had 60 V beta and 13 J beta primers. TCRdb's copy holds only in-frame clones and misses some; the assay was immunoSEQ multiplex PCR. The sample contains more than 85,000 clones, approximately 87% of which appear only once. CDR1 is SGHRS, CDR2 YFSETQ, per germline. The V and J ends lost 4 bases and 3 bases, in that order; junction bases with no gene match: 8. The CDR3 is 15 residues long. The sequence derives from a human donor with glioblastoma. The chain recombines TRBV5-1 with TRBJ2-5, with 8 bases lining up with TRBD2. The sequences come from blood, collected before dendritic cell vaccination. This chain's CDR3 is CASSLSARGEETQYF. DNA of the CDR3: TGCGCCAGCAGCCTCTCGGCGCGGGGGGAAGAGACCCAGTACTTC. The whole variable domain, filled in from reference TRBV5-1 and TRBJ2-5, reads KAGVTQTPRYLIKTRGQQVTLSCSPISGHRSVSWYQQTPGQGLQFLFEYFSETQRNKGNFPGRFSGRQFSNSRSEMNVSTLELGDSALYLCASSLSARGEETQYFGPGTRLLVL.